These 14 T cell receptor beta chains were sequenced from one sample in a study of cytomegalovirus exposure and HLA in healthy donors. The PCR made use of 60 Vbeta and 13 Jbeta primers. Method: immunoSEQ multiplex PCR; TCRdb's copy keeps in-frame clones and lacks some. The sample has 150,000 to 200,000 clones, approximately 80% seen once. Sequences were obtained from PBMCs. Every receptor here comes from a woman between 50 and 59 years old in good health and CMV-seronegative.

J is TRBJ2-1 and V is TRBV6-5, with D perhaps TRBD2 (5 bases). Deletions cut 6 bases from V and 7 bases from J, with 13 bases between. The CDR3 length is 13 residues. From germline, CDR1 is MNHEY and CDR2 SVGAGI. CDR3 in DNA: TGTGCCAGCAGCCCCCGAAGCGGAAATGAGCAGTTCTTC. This gives the protein CASSPRSGNEQFF.

V is TRBV28 and J is TRBJ2-4; 10 bases match TRBD2. CDR1 and CDR2 from the germline V gene are MDHEN and SYDVKM. The CDR3 covers 16 residues. The trim removed 7 bases at V and 0 bases at J, leaving 6 bases unmatched. CDR3 sequence reads: CASIPSGGGAKNIQYF. Here the CDR3 DNA reads TGTGCCAGCATACCGAGCGGGGGGGGAGCCAAAAACATTCAGTACTTC.

The chain uses TRBV5-1 and TRBJ2-5, with 15 bases fitting TRBD2. In germline, CDR1 is SGHRS, CDR2 YFSETQ. V shed 4 bases and J 4 bases; nucleotides not matched to a gene: 5. The CDR3 runs 16 residues. The CDR3 sequence is CASSPGLAGGLETQYF. The CDR3 coding sequence is TGCGCCAGCAGCCCGGGACTAGCGGGAGGTTTAGAGACCCAGTACTTC. Using reference TRBV5-1 and TRBJ2-5 for the parts outside the CDR3, the full variable domain is KAGVTQTPRYLIKTRGQQVTLSCSPISGHRSVSWYQQTPGQGLQFLFEYFSETQRNKGNFPGRFSGRQFSNSRSEMNVSTLELGDSALYLCASSPGLAGGLETQYFGPGTRLLVL.

The chain is built from TRBV4-2 and TRBJ1-1; no firm D call. CDR1 is LGHNA, CDR2 YNFKEQ, per germline. V was shortened by 0 bases and J by 1 base, with 9 bases between the two germline ends. The CDR3 loop spans 15 amino acids. The DNA for the CDR3 is TGTGCCAGCAGCCAAGAACACAGCCAGAACACTGAAGCTTTCTTT. Translated: CASSQEHSQNTEAFF.

The rearrangement links TRBV5-1 to TRBJ1-3, with TRBD1 identical over 10 bases. This CDR3 has 13 residues. CDR1 and CDR2 (germline): SGHRS, YFSETQ. V lost 4 bases and J lost 8; bases outside the gene matches: 3. The CDR3 bases are TGCGCCAGCAGCCTGGACAGGGGGGACACCATATATTTT. Its protein is CASSLDRGDTIYF.

The chain joins TRBV5-1 to TRBJ2-7; weak D call: TRBD1 (6 bases). Germline CDR1 SGHRS, CDR2 YFSETQ. The V end lost 0 bases, the J end lost 0 bases, and 10 bases lay between the germline ends. CDR3 length: 15 residues. CDR3 coding DNA: TGCGCCAGCAGCTTGGTAGGGACAAACTCCTACGAGCAGTACTTC. Translating it yields CASSLVGTNSYEQYF.

The rearrangement links TRBV28 to TRBJ1-1, with D unresolved. CDR1 is MDHEN, CDR2 SYDVKM, per germline. The CDR3 is 13 residues long. V was trimmed by 4 bases and J by 4 bases, leaving 10 bases between them. CDR3 in DNA: TGTGCCAGCAGTTATGGGGAGATCACTGAAGCTTTCTTT. Amino acids: CASSYGEITEAFF.

This clone was counted only a few times. The chain combines TRBV7-2 with TRBJ2-7, with 8 positions matching TRBD2. The germline CDR1 and CDR2 sequences are SGHTA and FQGNSA. This CDR3 is built from 15 residues. Trimming cost V 2 bases and J 2 bases; bases outside gene matches: 5. The CDR3 region has the DNA TGTGCCAGCAGCTTATCCGCGGGGGGCCCCTACGAGCAGTACTTC. Amino acid sequence: CASSLSAGGPYEQYF.

The chain uses TRBV19 and TRBJ2-1; tentative D call: TRBD2 (5 bases). V lost 8 bases, J lost 8 bases, and 28 bases lay in between. Germline CDR1 reads LNHDA; CDR2 reads SQIVND (reference sequence). This CDR3 region has 17 residues. The CDR3 DNA is TGTGCCAGTTCCTCTTACAGCGGCGGGTTTGGAGGCGATGAGCAGTTCTTC. It specifies CASSSYSGGFGGDEQFF.

The genes are TRBV2 and TRBJ2-1; no firm D call. Trimming pared 8 bases from V and 0 bases from J, leaving 14 bases between. The CDR3 consists of 15 residues. Germline CDR1 is SNHLY and CDR2 is FYNNEI. The CDR3 DNA follows: TGTGCCAGCCATCTGTCCGGTAGCTCCTACAATGAGCAGTTCTTC. Amino acid sequence: CASHLSGSSYNEQFF.

V gene TRBV18 combines with J gene TRBJ1-2; TRBD1 agrees at 8 bases. The CDR3 loop spans 14 amino acids. Unmatched junction bases numbered 9, after V lost 6 bases and J lost 6 bases. Germline loops: CDR1 KGHSH, CDR2 LQKENI. The CDR3 DNA reads as TGTGCCAGCTCGCAAGGACAGGGTCTCGATGGCTACACCTTC. It encodes CASSQGQGLDGYTF.

The chain carries TRBV7-6 and TRBJ1-6; D is unresolved. The CDR3 is made up of 15 amino acids. V was pared by 1 base and J by 5 bases, with 9 bases between. The germline V gene encodes CDR1 SGHVS and CDR2 FNYEAQ. The DNA of the CDR3 is TGTGCCAGCAGCTTAGACCCAGTTGATAATTCACCCCTCCACTTT. Translation: CASSLDPVDNSPLHF.

The genes are TRBV9 and TRBJ2-2; weak D call: TRBD1 (5 bases). Germline V gene sequence: CDR1 SGDLS, CDR2 YYNGEE. CDR3 length: 14 amino acids. The V and J ends lost 0 bases and 2 bases respectively, with 5 bases between them. The CDR3 nucleotides read TGTGCCAGCAGCGTAGGGACAAACACCGGGGAGCTGTTTTTT. It codes for CASSVGTNTGELFF.

The gene calls are TRBV18 and TRBJ1-1; tentative D call: TRBD1 (6 bases). Germline V gene lookup returns CDR1 KGHSH and CDR2 LQKENI. The CDR3 extends over 14 amino acids. Trimming removed 6 bases at V and 4 bases at J, with 15 bases between. The CDR3 bases are TGTGCCAGCTCCCCGAGACAGGCGAGCACTGAAGCTTTCTTT. It specifies CASSPRQASTEAFF.